A selection of T cell receptor beta chains follows, all from one sample in a study of early T cells in non-severe SARS-CoV-2 infection. TCRdb re-called the 5' RACE reads with MiXCR, one entry per CDR3 protein. This repertoire shows approximately 50,000 distinct CDR3 sequences, 7.7% found once; its top ten account for around 6.1%. What was sequenced was whole blood. The source is an adult who was a healthcare worker with PCR-confirmed SARS-CoV-2 infection or an uninfected control (not recorded which). Each CDR3 is given with its conserved first and last residue. D genes are given only for firm matches. Clone size is not always given. Where it is, it says once, few, many or a class for expanded clones.

>.|TRBJ2-3|many|TRBV9
TGTGCCAGCAGCTCTAGCACAGATACGCAGTATTTT
CASSSSTDTQYF
>TRBD2|TRBJ2-1|.|TRBV20-1
TGCAGTGCTGGGACCCAGCGGGGGATCTACAATGAGCAGTTCTTC
CSAGTQRGIYNEQFF
>.|TRBJ1-2|many|TRBV4-2
TGTGCCAGCAGCCAAGATAAGGGGCGCCCCTATGGCTACACCTTC
CASSQDKGRPYGYTF
>.|TRBJ2-7|many|TRBV20-1
TGCAGTGCTAGACCTGGGGTTTCCTACGAGCAGTACTTC
CSARPGVSYEQYF
>.|TRBJ1-1|many|TRBV12-3/TRBV12-4
TGTGCCAGCAGTTTAGCGCGCAGGTTGAACACTGAAGCTTTCTTT
CASSLARRLNTEAFF
>.|TRBJ1-1|few|TRBV19
TGTGCCAGCGCGGGGGGGCGTCTGTGGACTGAAGCTTTCTTT
CASAGGRLWTEAFF
>TRBD2|TRBJ2-7|few|TRBV12-3/TRBV12-4
TGTGCCAGCAGCCCCCTGCCGGGAGGGTACGAGCAGTACTTC
CASSPLPGGYEQYF
>.|TRBJ1-4|many|TRBV20-1
TGCAGTGCTCCCCCCGGACAGTCCACTAATGAAAAACTGTTTTTT
CSAPPGQSTNEKLFF
>.|TRBJ1-2|.|TRBV12-3/TRBV12-4
TGTGCCAGCAGTAAACAGGGTTATGGCTACACCTTC
CASSKQGYGYTF
>TRBD2|TRBJ2-3|few|TRBV29-1
TGCAGCGCCGCCGGGGGGGGAAACACAGATACGCAGTATTTT
CSAAGGGNTDTQYF
>TRBD1|TRBJ2-3|.|TRBV6-5
TGTGCCAGCAGACAGACAGGGCCCACAGATACGCAGTATTTT
CASRQTGPTDTQYF
>TRBD1|TRBJ1-2|many|TRBV5-6
TGTGCCAGCAGCTTGGAGGCAGGGGGCTATGGCTACACCTTC
CASSLEAGGYGYTF
>TRBD2|TRBJ2-1|few|TRBV12-3/TRBV12-4
TGTGCCAGCAGTTCCCTACTAGCGGGGCACAATGAGCAGTTCTTC
CASSSLLAGHNEQFF
>TRBD1|TRBJ1-2|.|TRBV30
TGTGCCTGGAGTAGATCCGGACAGGTTCTCTATGGCTACACCTTC
CAWSRSGQVLYGYTF
>.|TRBJ1-3|.|TRBV10-3
TGTGCCATCAGTGACCCCGGGACAAACTCTGGAAACACCATATATTTT
CAISDPGTNSGNTIYF
>.|TRBJ2-3|few|TRBV18
TGTGCCAGCTGTGTCACAGATACGCAGTATTTT
CASCVTDTQYF
>TRBD2|TRBJ2-1|many|TRBV10-3
TGTGCCATCAGGGATAGCGGGGGGACCGATGAGCAGTTCTTC
CAIRDSGGTDEQFF
>.|TRBJ1-1|.|TRBV10-3
TGTGCCATCAGTGAGCCGGGGATAGCTGAAGCTTTCTTT
CAISEPGIAEAFF
>.|TRBJ1-2|few|TRBV11-2
TGTGCCAGCAGCTTACCCGGGGATGGCTACACCTTC
CASSLPGDGYTF
>.|TRBJ1-1|many|TRBV5-1
TGCGCCAGCAGCGTTGGGACATCGAACACTGAAGCTTTCTTT
CASSVGTSNTEAFF
>.|TRBJ2-3|few|TRBV12-3/TRBV12-4
TGTGCCAGCAGTTTACGTAGCCCCACAGATACGCAGTATTTT
CASSLRSPTDTQYF
>TRBD1|TRBJ1-1|few|TRBV7-2
TGTGCCAGCAGAGGACAGGAGAACACTGAAGCTTTCTTT
CASRGQENTEAFF
>TRBD2|TRBJ2-7|.|TRBV3-1
TGTGCCAGCAGCCAGACAGCGGGGTCCTACGAGCAGTACTTC
CASSQTAGSYEQYF
>TRBD1|TRBJ2-7|few|TRBV11-2
TGTGCCAGCAGCTTTGGGGACAGGTCCTCGAGGGAGCAGTACTTC
CASSFGDRSSREQYF
>.|TRBJ1-2|many|TRBV28
TGTGCCAGCCGACAGCCTCTGAACTATGGCTACACCTTC
CASRQPLNYGYTF
>.|TRBJ1-2|many|TRBV11-2
TGTGCCAGCAGCTTAGGAGCTGGAGGCTACACCTTC
CASSLGAGGYTF
>.|TRBJ2-1|many|TRBV14
TGTGCCAGCAGCCGTTTGACTTTAAAGGGAATGATCGAGCAGTTCTTC
CASSRLTLKGMIEQFF
>.|TRBJ1-6|.|TRBV20-1
TGCAGTGCTAGTTCGGTTATTCGCTCCTATAATTCACCCCTCCACTTT
CSASSVIRSYNSPLHF
>.|TRBJ2-1|.|TRBV18
TGTGCCAGCTCACCAGGACGGACGAGCTCCTACAATGAGCAGTTCTTC
CASSPGRTSSYNEQFF
>.|TRBJ2-2|few|TRBV2
TGTGCCAGCAGACCCGGGGAAGCGCCCACCGGGGAGCTGTTTTTT
CASRPGEAPTGELFF
>TRBD1|TRBJ1-2|many|TRBV4-3
TGCGCCAGCAGCCAAACGAACACAGGGGGCGGAGGCTACACCTTC
CASSQTNTGGGGYTF